Listed below are T cell receptor beta chains from one sample, sequenced in a study of blood T cells in healthy people across ages. A single record per CDR3 protein comes from TCRdb applying MiXCR to the 5' RACE reads. The repertoire holds about 1,500,000 distinct CDR3 sequences, with roughly 28% as singletons. Material: blood. The receptors originated from a woman in her 30s in good health. Both conserved end residues are part of each CDR3. A D gene is named only where the DNA matches it firmly. A row's size may be missing; if present it is once, few, many or a size class.

v_gene	d_gene	abundance	j_gene	CDR3nt	CDR3aa
TRBV9	-	many	TRBJ2-1	TGTGCCAGCAGCCTCGCCCCTGAGGGACGTTGGCAGTTCTTC	CASSLAPEGRWQFF
TRBV4-3	-	-	TRBJ2-3	TGCGCCAGCAGCCCCATTATCGCGACAGATACGCAGTATTTT	CASSPIIATDTQYF
TRBV7-2	TRBD1	many	TRBJ1-2	TGTGCCAGCAGCTACGACAGGGTCAACTATGGCTACACCTTC	CASSYDRVNYGYTF
TRBV29-1	-	many	TRBJ1-2	TGCAGCGGAGGGCAGGGAGATTATGGCTACACCTTC	CSGGQGDYGYTF
TRBV18	-	-	TRBJ2-1	TGTGCCAGCTCACCGGTGCAAGGATTCGGCAATGAGCAGTTCTTC	CASSPVQGFGNEQFF
TRBV27	-	few	TRBJ2-7	TGTGCCAGCAGTTCCGATGGGGGTAGCTACGAGCAGTACTTC	CASSSDGGSYEQYF
TRBV11-2	TRBD1	-	TRBJ2-2	TGTGCCAGCAGCTTTGTACAGGGGGCGCCCACCGGGGAGCTGTTTTTT	CASSFVQGAPTGELFF
TRBV9	TRBD2	few	TRBJ2-7	TGTGCCAGCAGAGTGGGACTAGCGGGGGGCGAGCAGTACTTC	CASRVGLAGGEQYF
TRBV4-3	-	-	TRBJ2-3	TGCGCCAGCAGCCAACGGGGGTTAGGCACAGATACGCAGTATTTT	CASSQRGLGTDTQYF
TRBV10-3	-	-	TRBJ1-5	TGTGCCATCAGTAGGGGAGATCAGCCCCAGCATTTT	CAISRGDQPQHF
TRBV9	-	-	TRBJ1-4	TGTGCCAGCAGCCCCGAACAGGGTGGACTGTTTTTT	CASSPEQGGLFF
TRBV12-3/TRBV12-4	TRBD1	-	TRBJ2-1	TGTGCCAGCAGTTTTTTCGGGACAGACCCCCATGGTGAGCAGTTCTTC	CASSFFGTDPHGEQFF
TRBV20-1	TRBD2	few	TRBJ2-1	TGCACGGCGGGGAGCGGGGTTTACAATGAGCAGTTCTTC	CTAGSGVYNEQFF
TRBV30	TRBD1	-	TRBJ2-2	TGTGCCTGGAAGGGACAGGCGGATCGGGAGCTGTTTTTT	CAWKGQADRELFF
TRBV6-5	-	few	TRBJ1-5	TGTGCAGCAAAAACGACCGGGCAGCCCCAGCATTTT	CAAKTTGQPQHF
TRBV9	-	few	TRBJ1-5	TGTGCCAGCAGCGTAGGGGGTTTGGATAATCAGCCCCAGCATTTT	CASSVGGLDNQPQHF
TRBV14	TRBD1	once	TRBJ1-1	TGTGCCAGCAGCCGACCCAGGGGGCAAACTGAAGCTTTCTTT	CASSRPRGQTEAFF
TRBV12-3/TRBV12-4	-	few	TRBJ2-3	TGTGCCAGCAGCATCCCTCACGCTAGCACAGATACGCAGTATTTT	CASSIPHASTDTQYF
TRBV24-1	-	-	TRBJ1-5	TGTGCCACCAGTCAGGGGTTTCAGCCCCAGCATTTT	CATSQGFQPQHF
TRBV4-1	-	many	TRBJ1-6	TGCGCCAGCAGCCAAGAAAGGGGGAGCTCCTATAATTCACCCCTCCACTTT	CASSQERGSSYNSPLHF
TRBV29-1	-	-	TRBJ2-7	TGCAGCGTAGCAACAGGGTTCGACGAGCAGTACTTC	CSVATGFDEQYF
TRBV20-1	-	few	TRBJ2-3	TGCAGTGCTAGGGAGCACGGGTCAGGCACAGATACGCAGTATTTT	CSAREHGSGTDTQYF
TRBV6-5	TRBD2	-	TRBJ2-7	TGTGCCAGCAGTTACTCGACCCTAGCGGGTGCCCCCAGGGGAGAGCAGTACTTC	CASSYSTLAGAPRGEQYF
TRBV4-2	TRBD2	few	TRBJ2-3	TGTGCCAGCAGCCCCCCTAGCGGGGGGTACACAGATACGCAGTATTTT	CASSPPSGGYTDTQYF
TRBV12-3/TRBV12-4	-	many	TRBJ1-5	TGCGCCAGCAGCTTGTCAGGTGGCAATCAGCCCCAGCATTTT	CASSLSGGNQPQHF
TRBV29-1	TRBD1	-	TRBJ2-1	TGCAGCGTTCGCGGGACAGGGAAAGAGACCCAGTTCTTC	CSVRGTGKETQFF
TRBV20-1	TRBD2	many	TRBJ2-3	TGCAGTGCTACCCTAGCGGGAAGCACAGATACGCAGTATTTT	CSATLAGSTDTQYF